This T cell receptor (beta chain) was captured by sequencing in a study of early T cells in non-severe SARS-CoV-2 infection. Background on the study: From unsorted whole blood, bulk RNA was sequenced, and the chains remained unpaired.

Looked up from germline, CDR1 is DFQATT and CDR2 is SNEGSKA (reference sequence). This CDR3 contains 13 residues. Trimming left V 3 bases short and J 7 bases short, with 13 bases between. This clonotype was seen ten or more times. Antigen: not known. Study-level points and caveats: Comparison of clonotypes with VDJdb favored anti-spike CD8 responses while missing private and CD4 specificities.

Each single cDNA molecule received a unique molecular identifier. TCRdb processed the 5' RACE reads anew with MiXCR; each CDR3 protein has one entry. Of tens of thousands of distinct CDR3 sequences in the sample, over 15% were seen once. This TCR derives from an adult who was a healthcare worker with PCR-confirmed SARS-CoV-2 infection or an uninfected control (not recorded which). The specimen comprised whole blood, sampled at baseline. The chain is built from TRBV20-1 and TRBJ1-5; unclear D gene. The CDR3 is CSAREPGRQPQHF. In DNA, the CDR3 is TGCAGTGCTAGGGAGCCAGGCAGACAGCCCCAGCATTTT.